The 31 T cell receptor beta chains in this list originate from one sample, sequenced in a study of cytomegalovirus exposure and HLA in healthy donors. 60 Vbeta and 13 Jbeta primers were used in PCR. TCRdb's table, derived via immunoSEQ multiplex PCR, lists solely in-frame clones and lacks some. The sample shows 150,000 or so clones, 78% of them seen only once. The material sequenced was PBMCs. These receptors were taken from a woman aged 40 to 50 in good health and CMV-seronegative.

This chain connects TRBV28 to TRBJ2-4; 8 bases map to TRBD1. V trimming: 4 bases; J trimming: 5 bases; junction bases outside the gene matches: 10. Germline lookup yields CDR1 MDHEN and CDR2 SYDVKM. CDR3 length equals 16 residues. This chain's CDR3 is CASSSQGAVWENIQYF. For the CDR3, the DNA is TGTGCCAGCAGTTCTCAGGGGGCTGTTTGGGAAAACATTCAGTACTTC. The full variable domain, its missing parts supplied by reference TRBV28 and TRBJ2-4, is DVKVTQSSRYLVKRTGEKVFLECVQDMDHENMFWYRQDPGLGLRLIYFSYDVKMKEKGDIPEGYSVSREKKERFSLILESASTNQTSMYLCASSSQGAVWENIQYFGAGTRLSVL.

This chain connects TRBV5-8 to TRBJ1-5; TRBD1 aligns across 7 bases. This CDR3 is 14 amino acids long. The germline CDR1 and CDR2 sequences are SGHTS and YDEGEE. V trimming: 4 bases; J trimming: 2 bases; junction bases outside the gene matches: 3. The CDR3 protein is CASSPGQRNQPQHF. Written as DNA, the CDR3 is TGTGCCAGCAGCCCGGGACAGCGCAATCAGCCCCAGCATTTT.

CDR3 protein: CATSTRMGMETQYF. The CDR3, as DNA: TGTGCCACCAGCACCCGGATGGGCATGGAGACCCAGTACTTC. The chain couples TRBV15 to TRBJ2-5, with D uncertain. The V gene lost 4 bases and the J gene lost 5 bases, with 14 bases spanning the gap. This CDR3 is built from 14 residues. Germline V gene sequence: CDR1 LNHNV, CDR2 YYDKDF (reference sequence).

The rearrangement links TRBV11-3 to TRBJ2-1; D remains unclear. The CDR3 has 14 amino acids. The V and J ends lost 0 bases and 1 base respectively, with 4 bases between them. Germline-derived CDR1 and CDR2 are SGHNT and YENEEA. The CDR3 loop reads CASSLDRSYNEQFF. The CDR3 DNA follows: TGTGCCAGCAGCTTAGACAGATCCTACAATGAGCAGTTCTTC.

The CDR3, as DNA: TGTGCCAGCAGCTTTGGCGGCTACACCTTC. Translated: CASSFGGYTF. The chain employs TRBV5-8 and TRBJ1-2, with unresolved D. Germline CDR1 reads SGHTS; CDR2 reads YDEGEE. The germline V and J ends were trimmed by 2 bases and 8 bases, with 4 bases remaining between them. The CDR3 length is 10 residues.

The rearrangement uses TRBV25-1 and TRBJ1-3; D is unclear. Germline CDR1 is MGHDK and CDR2 is SYGVNS. V lost 2 bases, J lost 0 bases, and 5 bases lay in between. The CDR3 loop spans 14 amino acids. The CDR3 DNA reads as TGTGCCAGCAGTGAAGGCCCCTCTGGAAACACCATATATTTT. Translating gives CASSEGPSGNTIYF.

V usage is TRBV2 and J usage is TRBJ2-5; 10 bases agree with TRBD1. This CDR3 is built from 15 residues. From germline, CDR1 is SNHLY and CDR2 FYNNEI. J was trimmed by 5 bases and V by 4 bases; bases with no gene match: 7. The CDR3 loop is CASSGRPGQGETQYF. The CDR3 bases are TGTGCCAGCAGTGGGAGGCCGGGACAGGGGGAGACCCAGTACTTC. The variable domain in full, completed from reference TRBV2 and TRBJ2-5, reads EPEVTQTPSHQVTQMGQEVILRCVPISNHLYFYWYRQILGQKVEFLVSFYNNEISEKSEIFDDQFSVERPDGSNFTLKIRSTKLEDSAMYFCASSGRPGQGETQYFGPGTRLLVL.

The chain is built from TRBV28 and TRBJ2-5; 11 bases agree with TRBD2. Germline assignment: CDR1 MDHEN and CDR2 SYDVKM. J lost 1 base, V lost 2 bases, and 3 bases had no gene match. The CDR3 length is 16 residues. CDR3 protein: CASSLLLAGGQETQYF. The CDR3, as DNA: TGTGCCAGCAGTTTACTCCTAGCGGGGGGCCAAGAGACCCAGTACTTC.

The CDR3 DNA sequence: TGTGCCAGCAGCCGTTCGGGGGGTGGACTCAACGTCCTGACTTTC. This translates into CASSRSGGGLNVLTF. The chain recombines TRBV7-9 with TRBJ2-6; 7 positions agree with TRBD2. CDR1 and CDR2 from the germline V gene are SEHNR and FQNEAQ (reference sequence). CDR3 length: 15 residues. The V gene end was trimmed by 5 bases and the J gene end by 9 bases; junction bases not matched to a gene: 10.

This clone is a singleton in its sample. The chain recombines TRBV28 with TRBJ2-4; weak D call: TRBD1 (6 bases). Germline lookup yields CDR1 MDHEN and CDR2 SYDVKM. The V and J ends lost 2 bases and 5 bases respectively, with 16 bases between them. The CDR3 has 16 amino acids. The CDR3 sequence is CASSLRNWGRENIQYF. CDR3 nucleotides: TGTGCCAGCAGTTTACGGAACTGGGGGCGGGAAAACATTCAGTACTTC.

The chain couples TRBV28 to TRBJ2-1, with TRBD1 as a possible D gene (6 bases). The CDR3 spans 15 residues. Germline values: CDR1 MDHEN, CDR2 SYDVKM. The V and J ends lost 5 bases and 11 bases respectively, with 22 bases between them. The CDR3 bases are TGTGCCAGCAGTAGCAGGGGCACCACTTCAATGAAGCAGTTCTTC. Translated: CASSSRGTTSMKQFF.

The genes are TRBV7-9 and TRBJ2-7; possible D gene TRBD1, 6 bases. The germline V and J ends were trimmed by 0 bases and 2 bases, with 8 bases remaining between them. CDR3 length: 14 residues. CDR1 and CDR2 from the germline V gene are SEHNR and FQNEAQ (reference sequence). CDR3 loop: CASSLADSPYEQYF. The DNA for the CDR3 is TGTGCCAGCAGCTTAGCGGACAGTCCCTACGAGCAGTACTTC.

The chain recombines TRBV27 with TRBJ2-7, with TRBD1 matching over 7 bases. Germline V gene sequence: CDR1 MNHEY, CDR2 SMNVEV (reference sequence). V shed 2 bases and J 0 bases; nucleotides not matched to a gene: 13. The CDR3 totals 18 residues. The DNA of the CDR3 is TGTGCCAGCAGTTTAGTCGCTTCGGACAGGCTGAGCTCCTACGAGCAGTACTTC. Amino acid sequence: CASSLVASDRLSSYEQYF.

V and J are TRBV18 and TRBJ2-7, with 8 bases matching TRBD1. V gave up 1 base and J gave up 4 bases; unmatched junction bases: 6. Germline-derived CDR1 and CDR2 are KGHSH and LQKENI. CDR3 length: 15 amino acids. CDR3 region: CASSPLRDRTYEQYF. CDR3 in DNA: TGTGCCAGCTCACCACTCCGGGACAGGACATACGAGCAGTACTTC.

V is TRBV6-6 and J is TRBJ1-2; 8 bases fit TRBD1. In germline, CDR1 is MNHNY, CDR2 SVGAGI (reference sequence). V dropped 2 bases and J dropped 6; count of bases not matched to a gene: 8. This CDR3 is 15 amino acids long. The chain's CDR3 is CASSYGDRTSDGYTF. The CDR3 DNA reads as TGTGCCAGCAGTTACGGGGACAGGACGAGCGATGGCTACACCTTC.

The chain links TRBV5-1 to TRBJ2-5; maybe TRBD2 (6 bases). V lost 0 bases and J lost 5, with 20 bases in between. The CDR3 runs 17 residues. Germline V gene sequence: CDR1 SGHRS, CDR2 YFSETQ. CDR3 amino acids: CASSLAHRLGGGETQYF. The CDR3 DNA reads TGCGCCAGCAGCTTGGCTCATCGGTTAGGAGGAGGGGAGACCCAGTACTTC.

The rearrangement uses TRBV2 and TRBJ2-5, with D tentatively TRBD2 (5 bases). The CDR3 is 12 amino acids. Germline V gene lookup returns CDR1 SNHLY and CDR2 FYNNEI. The germline V and J ends were trimmed by 5 bases and 5 bases, with 9 bases remaining between them. This CDR3 is CASSTTRETQYF. The CDR3 nucleotides read TGTGCCAGCAGTACAACTAGGGAGACCCAGTACTTC.

This chain uses TRBV2 with TRBJ2-1; 9 bases fit TRBD2. The V segment lost 7 bases and the J segment 6 bases; nucleotides outside the gene matches: 10. The CDR3 runs to 15 residues. Germline values: CDR1 SNHLY, CDR2 FYNNEI. CDR3 amino acids: CASMFIGGGANEQFF. CDR3 bases: TGTGCCAGCATGTTTATTGGCGGGGGGGCCAATGAGCAGTTCTTC.

This chain links TRBV5-6 with TRBJ1-2, with D unclear. The germline CDR1 and CDR2 sequences are SGHDT and YYEEEE. The ends were cut back, 0 bases at V and 6 bases at J, with 12 bases in the middle. The CDR3 covers 14 residues. This CDR3 reads CASSLAAGSHGYTF. CDR3 nucleotide sequence: TGTGCCAGCAGCTTGGCCGCGGGCTCCCATGGCTACACCTTC.

The chain is built from TRBV6-1 and TRBJ2-3, with unresolved D. Between the trimmed V and J ends, which lost 2 bases and 4 bases, there was a span of 7 bases. CDR3 length: 13 residues. From germline, CDR1 is MNHNS and CDR2 SASEGT. The CDR3 loop reads CASSENSPDTQYF. The DNA for the CDR3 is TGTGCCAGCAGTGAAAACAGTCCAGATACGCAGTATTTT.

The J gene is TRBJ2-7, the V gene TRBV5-1; 8 bases are a match to TRBD2. With V trimmed by 5 bases and J by 0 bases, 10 bases remained unmatched. The CDR3 runs 16 residues. CDR1 is SGHRS, CDR2 YFSETQ, per germline. This CDR3 is CASSRSSAGASYEQYF. CDR3 bases: TGCGCCAGCAGTAGGTCTTCAGCGGGGGCCTCCTACGAGCAGTACTTC.

The chain recombines TRBV18 with TRBJ1-1; unclear D gene. This CDR3 has 14 residues. The V end was cut by 3 bases, the J end by 1 base, with 9 bases between. Per the germline V gene, CDR1 is KGHSH and CDR2 is LQKENI. CDR3 nucleotides: TGTGCCAGCTCACCCAGACAAGAGAACACTGAAGCTTTCTTT. It specifies CASSPRQENTEAFF.

The sample holds a few counts of this clone. This chain uses TRBV18 with TRBJ1-2; D is possibly TRBD1 (6 bases). Germline loops: CDR1 KGHSH, CDR2 LQKENI. Trimming left V 0 bases short and J 5 bases short, with 16 bases between. The CDR3 contains 16 residues. CDR3 sequence reads: CASSPPGTRPPYGYTF. The CDR3 nucleotides read TGTGCCAGCTCACCACCCGGGACAAGGCCCCCTTATGGCTACACCTTC.

V and J are TRBV7-9 and TRBJ1-2; 10 bases fit TRBD1. The CDR3 is made up of 15 amino acids. J was trimmed by 8 bases and V by 4 bases; bases with no gene match: 10. Germline CDR1 is SEHNR and CDR2 is FQNEAQ (reference sequence). CDR3: CASSSRDRGGGGYTF. In DNA, the CDR3 is TGTGCCAGCAGCTCCCGGGACAGGGGTGGAGGCGGCTACACCTTC.

The rearrangement joins TRBV2 to TRBJ1-5; 8 nucleotides align to TRBD1. The V gene end was trimmed by 6 bases and the J gene end by 2 bases; junction bases not matched to a gene: 3. The CDR3 runs 14 residues. Looked up from germline, CDR1 is SNHLY and CDR2 is FYNNEI. CDR3 coding DNA: TGTGCCAGCAGCCTACAGGGGGGCAATCAGCCCCAGCATTTT. Encoded protein: CASSLQGGNQPQHF.

This chain links TRBV11-2 with TRBJ2-4, with D possibly matching TRBD2 (6 bases). The V gene's germline CDR1 is SGHAT and CDR2 FQNNGV. V was cut by 6 bases and J by 0 bases, with 12 bases left in between. This CDR3 is 15 amino acids long. This CDR3 is CASSTAGLAKNIQYF. DNA of the CDR3: TGTGCCAGCAGTACCGCGGGACTAGCCAAAAACATTCAGTACTTC. Full variable domain (missing parts from reference TRBV11-2 and TRBJ2-4): EAGVAQSPRYKIIEKRQSVAFWCNPISGHATLYWYQQILGQGPKLLIQFQNNGVVDDSQLPKDRFSAERLKGVDSTLKIQPAKLEDSAVYLCASSTAGLAKNIQYFGAGTRLSVL.

The chain uses TRBV28 and TRBJ1-5, with a tentative D call TRBD1 (5 bases). Trimming removed 3 bases at V and 9 bases at J, with 18 bases between. Germline V CDR1 and CDR2: MDHEN, SYDVKM. The CDR3 has 15 residues. Here the CDR3 DNA reads TGTGCCAGCAGTTTTCGGGCAGGGCAGGTTCGGCCCCAGCATTTT. Amino acids: CASSFRAGQVRPQHF.

This chain connects TRBV18 to TRBJ2-2; 9 bases map to TRBD2. This CDR3 has 17 amino acids. CDR1 KGHSH and CDR2 LQKENI come from the germline V gene. J lost 6 bases, V lost 6 bases, and 14 bases had no gene match. The CDR3 bases are TGTGCCAGCTCCCCTCCGAAGCTTCGCGGGGGGGCCGGGGAGCTGTTTTTT. It is translated as CASSPPKLRGGAGELFF.

This clone was seen a few times. The chain carries TRBV7-3 and TRBJ2-7; 9 nucleotides match TRBD1. Germline V lookup: CDR1 SGHTA, CDR2 FQGTGA. The CDR3 length is 15 residues. V lost 5 bases to trimming and J lost 2 bases; unmatched junction nucleotides: 7. CDR3 in amino acids: CASSVDRGSPYEQYF. The CDR3 DNA is TGTGCCAGCAGCGTAGACAGGGGGTCCCCCTACGAGCAGTACTTC.

The chain joins TRBV27 to TRBJ2-7; TRBD1 agrees at 8 bases. V gave up 6 bases and J gave up 2 bases; unmatched junction bases: 9. The V gene's germline CDR1 is MNHEY and CDR2 SMNVEV (reference sequence). CDR3 size: 15 residues. In DNA form, the CDR3 reads TGTGCCAGCAGATTGGACAGGGCTGGTCCCTACGAGCAGTACTTC. Protein sequence: CASRLDRAGPYEQYF.

V and J are TRBV5-1 and TRBJ2-7, with a tentative D call TRBD1 (6 bases). V lost 5 bases and J 0 bases, leaving 18 bases between the germline ends. Germline CDR1 is SGHRS and CDR2 is YFSETQ. The CDR3 extends over 16 amino acids. This CDR3 is CASRSGGTDLSYEQYF. For the CDR3, the DNA is TGCGCCAGCAGGTCTGGGGGCACCGACCTCTCCTACGAGCAGTACTTC.